What follows are 7 T cell receptor beta chains derived from one specimen sequenced in a study of blood T cell repertoires in COVID-19. Produced via immunoSEQ multiplex PCR; TCRdb's table is partial and in-frame only. The profile shows roughly 410,000 clones, approximately 89% of them singletons. The sequenced material came from peripheral blood. Every receptor here comes from a woman between 35 and 50 years old with COVID-19, enrolled during active disease.

As regards this clone: Other nucleotide sequences in the sample specify the same CDR3. This chain connects TRBV28 to TRBJ2-7, with TRBD2 matching 7 bases. Losses at the gene ends were 1 base for V and 1 base for J; bases not matched to a gene: 1. Germline-derived CDR1 and CDR2 are MDHEN and SYDVKM. This CDR3 spans 14 amino acids. CDR3 bases: TGTGCCAGCAGTTTATCCGGGGGGTCCTACGAGCAGTACTTC. Residues: CASSLSGGSYEQYF. The variable domain in full, with the rest retrieved from reference TRBV28 and TRBJ2-7, is DVKVTQSSRYLVKRTGEKVFLECVQDMDHENMFWYRQDPGLGLRLIYFSYDVKMKEKGDIPEGYSVSREKKERFSLILESASTNQTSMYLCASSLSGGSYEQYFGPGTRLTVT.

The chain employs TRBV9 and TRBJ1-3; D not certain. The CDR3 totals 18 residues. V shed 4 bases and J shed 0 bases, with 20 bases lying between them. Germline CDR1 reads SGDLS; CDR2 reads YYNGEE. This CDR3 reads CASSPRLGRLNSGNTIYF. The CDR3 region has the DNA TGTGCCAGCAGCCCTCGGCTGGGCAGGTTGAACTCTGGAAACACCATATATTTT. The full variable domain, its missing parts supplied by reference TRBV9 and TRBJ1-3, is DSGVTQTPKHLITATGQRVTLRCSPRSGDLSVYWYQQSLDQGLQFLIQYYNGEERAKGNILERFSAQQFPDLHSELNLSSLELGDSALYFCASSPRLGRLNSGNTIYFGEGSWLTVV.

The chain couples TRBV6-1 to TRBJ2-7, with 13 nucleotides matching TRBD2. The V segment lost 0 bases and the J segment 6 bases; nucleotides outside the gene matches: 2. Germline lookup yields CDR1 MNHNS and CDR2 SASEGT. The CDR3 sequence is 15 residues long. This chain's CDR3 is CASSEATSGRGEQYF. The CDR3 nucleotides read TGTGCCAGCAGTGAAGCTACTAGCGGGAGGGGCGAGCAGTACTTC.

The chain uses TRBV4-3 and TRBJ2-3; TRBD1 matches 7 bases. The CDR3 totals 13 residues. Germline V lookup: CDR1 LGHNA, CDR2 YSLEER. The J segment lost 11 bases and the V segment lost 1 base, leaving 6 bases of the junction unmatched. CDR3 nucleotides: TGCGCCAGCAGCCAAGGCTACAGGGGTTTGCAGTATTTT. Residues: CASSQGYRGLQYF.

V and J are TRBV28 and TRBJ1-1; the match to TRBD1 covers 8 bases. The germline V gene has CDR1 MDHEN and CDR2 SYDVKM. This CDR3 has 14 residues. V lost 5 bases and J lost 10; bases outside the gene matches: 12. CDR3 nucleotides: TGTGCCAGCAGTCAGACAGGGGTTTTTATCGGAGCTTTCTTT. As protein: CASSQTGVFIGAFF.

The chain carries TRBV7-9 and TRBJ2-2; 9 nucleotides align to TRBD1. From germline, CDR1 is SEHNR and CDR2 FQNEAQ (reference sequence). After removal of 5 bases from V and 7 bases from J, the junction contained 14 bases not matched to a gene. The CDR3 length is 17 residues. CDR3 sequence reads: CASSHTGTGIDSGELFF. The CDR3 region has the DNA TGTGCCAGCAGCCATACCGGGACAGGGATAGATAGCGGGGAGCTGTTTTTT.

The V call is TRBV24-1, the J call TRBJ1-2; 8 bases agree with TRBD1. From germline, CDR1 is KGHDR and CDR2 SFDVKD. V dropped 7 bases and J dropped 1; count of bases not matched to a gene: 4. This CDR3 is built from 14 residues. CDR3 DNA: TGTGCCACCAGCGGACAGGGAATTAACTATGGCTACACCTTC. Protein sequence: CATSGQGINYGYTF.